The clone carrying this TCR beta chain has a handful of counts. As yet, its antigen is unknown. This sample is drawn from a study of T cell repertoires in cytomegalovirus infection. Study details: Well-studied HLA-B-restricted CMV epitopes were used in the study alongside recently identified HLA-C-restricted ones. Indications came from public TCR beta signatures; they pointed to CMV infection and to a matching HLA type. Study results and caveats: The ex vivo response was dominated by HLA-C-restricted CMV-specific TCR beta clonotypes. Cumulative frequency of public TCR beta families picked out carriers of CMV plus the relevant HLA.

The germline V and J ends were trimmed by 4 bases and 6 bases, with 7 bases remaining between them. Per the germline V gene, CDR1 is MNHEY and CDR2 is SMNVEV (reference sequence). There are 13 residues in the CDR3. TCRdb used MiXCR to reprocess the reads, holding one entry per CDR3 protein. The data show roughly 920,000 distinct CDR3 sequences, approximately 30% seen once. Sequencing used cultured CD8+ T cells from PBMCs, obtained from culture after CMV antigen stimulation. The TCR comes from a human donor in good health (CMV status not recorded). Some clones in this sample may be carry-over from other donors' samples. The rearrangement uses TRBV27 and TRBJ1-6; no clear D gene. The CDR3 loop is CASSSASNSPLHF. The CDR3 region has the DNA TGTGCCAGCAGTTCGGCCAGTAATTCACCCCTCCACTTT.